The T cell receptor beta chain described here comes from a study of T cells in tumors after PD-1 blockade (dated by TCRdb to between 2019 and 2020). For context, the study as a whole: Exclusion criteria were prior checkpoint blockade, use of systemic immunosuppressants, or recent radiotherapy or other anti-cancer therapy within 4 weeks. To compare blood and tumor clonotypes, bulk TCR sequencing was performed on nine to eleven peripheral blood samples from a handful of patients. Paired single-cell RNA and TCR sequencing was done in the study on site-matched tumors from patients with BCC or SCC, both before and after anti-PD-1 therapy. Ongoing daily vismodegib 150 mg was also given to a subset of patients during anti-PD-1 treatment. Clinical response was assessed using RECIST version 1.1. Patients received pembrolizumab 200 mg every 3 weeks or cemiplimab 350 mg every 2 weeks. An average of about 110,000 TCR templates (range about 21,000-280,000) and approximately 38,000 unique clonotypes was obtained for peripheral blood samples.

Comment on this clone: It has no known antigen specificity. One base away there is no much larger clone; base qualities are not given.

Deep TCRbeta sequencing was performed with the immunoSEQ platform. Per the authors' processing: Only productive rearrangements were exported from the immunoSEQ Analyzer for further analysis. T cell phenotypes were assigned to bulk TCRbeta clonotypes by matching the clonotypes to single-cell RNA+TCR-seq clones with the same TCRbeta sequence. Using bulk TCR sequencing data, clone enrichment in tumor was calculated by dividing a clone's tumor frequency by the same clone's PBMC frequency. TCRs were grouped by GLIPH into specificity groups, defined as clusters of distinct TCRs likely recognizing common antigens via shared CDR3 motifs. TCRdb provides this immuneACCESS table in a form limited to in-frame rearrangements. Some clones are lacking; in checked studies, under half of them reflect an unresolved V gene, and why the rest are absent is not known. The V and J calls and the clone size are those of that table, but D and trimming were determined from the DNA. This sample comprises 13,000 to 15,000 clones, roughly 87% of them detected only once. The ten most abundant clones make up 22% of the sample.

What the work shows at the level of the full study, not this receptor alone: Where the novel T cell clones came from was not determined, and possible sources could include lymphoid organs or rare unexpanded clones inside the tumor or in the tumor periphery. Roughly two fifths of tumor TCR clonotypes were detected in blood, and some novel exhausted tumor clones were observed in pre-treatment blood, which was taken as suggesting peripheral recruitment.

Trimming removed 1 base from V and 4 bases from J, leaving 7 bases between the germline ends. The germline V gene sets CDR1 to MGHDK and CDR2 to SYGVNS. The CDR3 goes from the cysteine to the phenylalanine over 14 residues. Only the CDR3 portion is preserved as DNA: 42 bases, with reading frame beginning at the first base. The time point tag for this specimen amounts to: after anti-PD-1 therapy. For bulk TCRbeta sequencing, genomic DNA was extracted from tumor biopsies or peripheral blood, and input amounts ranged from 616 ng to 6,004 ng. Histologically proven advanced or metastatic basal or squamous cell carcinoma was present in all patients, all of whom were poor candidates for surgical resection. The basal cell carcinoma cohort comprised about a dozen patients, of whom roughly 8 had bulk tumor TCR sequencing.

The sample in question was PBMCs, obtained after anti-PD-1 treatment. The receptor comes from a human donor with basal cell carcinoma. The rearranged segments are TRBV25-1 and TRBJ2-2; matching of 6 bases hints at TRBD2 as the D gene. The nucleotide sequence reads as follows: TGTGCCAGCAGTGAATCGGAGGGCACCGGGGAGCTGTTTTTT. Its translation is CASSESEGTGELFF.